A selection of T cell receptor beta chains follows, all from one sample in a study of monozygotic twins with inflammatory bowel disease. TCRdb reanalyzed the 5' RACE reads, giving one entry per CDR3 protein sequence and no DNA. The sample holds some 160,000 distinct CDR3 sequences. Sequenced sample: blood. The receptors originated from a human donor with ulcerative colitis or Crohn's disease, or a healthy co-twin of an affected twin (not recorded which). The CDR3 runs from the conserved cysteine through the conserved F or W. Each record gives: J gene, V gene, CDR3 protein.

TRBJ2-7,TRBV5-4,CASSLDVGADEQYF
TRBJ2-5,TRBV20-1,CSARIAGGPGETQYF
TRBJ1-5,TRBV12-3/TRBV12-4,CASTRRQPQHF
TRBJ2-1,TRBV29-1,CSVGGGQGTLNEQFF
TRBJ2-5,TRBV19,CASSPHTGFQTQYF
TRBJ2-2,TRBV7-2,CASSLSRANTGELFF
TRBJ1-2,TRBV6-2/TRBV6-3,CASSSAPRGYTF
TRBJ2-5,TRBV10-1,CASSESTGRGTQYF
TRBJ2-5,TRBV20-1,CSAGPGAETQYF
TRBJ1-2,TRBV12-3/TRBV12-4,CASSSRGTYGYTF
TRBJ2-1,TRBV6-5,CASSYSSGGGYEQFF
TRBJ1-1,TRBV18,CASSLNGQGNTEAFF
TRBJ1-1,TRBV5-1,CASSPGVDPEAFF
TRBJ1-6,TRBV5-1,CASSPEGSYNSPLHF
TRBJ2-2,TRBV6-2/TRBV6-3,CASSYRGITGELFF
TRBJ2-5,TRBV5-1,CASSGTAKETQYF
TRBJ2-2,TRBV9,CASSVVGVDIGAGELFF
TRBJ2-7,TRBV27,CASSSPLALNEQYF
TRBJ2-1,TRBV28,CASPPQREGSYNEQFF
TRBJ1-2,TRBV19,CASSIVRQLNYGYTF
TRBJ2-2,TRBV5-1,CASSPLVGGSELFF
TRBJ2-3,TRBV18,CASSLTGSADTQYF
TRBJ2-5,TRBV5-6,CASSLVGREETQYF
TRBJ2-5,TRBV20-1,CSASLARELTQYF
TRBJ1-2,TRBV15,CATSRDSGGGYGYTF
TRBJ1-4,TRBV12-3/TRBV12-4,CASSLRMVATNEKLFF
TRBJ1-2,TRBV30,CAWSVLTGKNYGYTF
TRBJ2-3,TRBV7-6,CASARQVRSSTDTQYF
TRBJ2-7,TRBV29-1,CSVDRGAKEQYF
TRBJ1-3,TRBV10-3,CAISAGNTIYF
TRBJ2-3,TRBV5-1,CASSLATGPTDTQYF
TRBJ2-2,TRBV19,CASSMAGGGLGELFF
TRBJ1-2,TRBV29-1,CSVDTRGDGYTF
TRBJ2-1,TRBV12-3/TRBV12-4,CASRVSDSYNEQFF
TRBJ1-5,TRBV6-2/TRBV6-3,CASSRDRGFRGYQPQHF
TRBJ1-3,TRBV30,CAWSHSSGNTIYF
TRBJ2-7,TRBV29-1,CSVELVLGYEQYF
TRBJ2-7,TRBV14,CASSQYRGRFYEQYF
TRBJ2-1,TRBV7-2,CASSSSLVAGDF
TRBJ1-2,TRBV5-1,CASSLVLDSKKYTF
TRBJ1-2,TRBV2,CASSRGQGFGYTF
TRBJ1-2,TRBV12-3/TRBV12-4,CASSLKVEGYGYTF
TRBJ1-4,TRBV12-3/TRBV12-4,CASSKDSTNEKLFF
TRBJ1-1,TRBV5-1,CASSSTGVGAEAFF
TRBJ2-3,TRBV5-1,CASSLGAGGPTDTQYF
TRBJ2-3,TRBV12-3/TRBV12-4,CASRLNSDTQYF
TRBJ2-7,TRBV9,CASSSKPSGNSYEQYF
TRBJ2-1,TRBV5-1,CASSWEGLAGQQFF
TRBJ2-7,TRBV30,CAWSVAGSYEQYF
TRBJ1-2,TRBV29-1,CSVERREGYDGYTF
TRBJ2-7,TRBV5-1,CASSLGLAGLYEQYF
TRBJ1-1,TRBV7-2,CASSPGTASAFF
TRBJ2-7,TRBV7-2,CASSLVILREQYF
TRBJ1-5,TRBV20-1,CSARDRMGNQPQHF
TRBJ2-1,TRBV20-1,CSARDPGAGTSNNEQFF
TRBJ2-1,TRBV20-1,CSARVENEQFF
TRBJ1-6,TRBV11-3,CASSLERKIRF
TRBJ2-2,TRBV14,CASSLNTDTGELFF
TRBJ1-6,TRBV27,CASATGGFTSYNSPLHF
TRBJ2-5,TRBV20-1,CSARVSGKETQYF